The 9 T cell receptor beta chains in this list originate from one sample, sequenced in a study of blood T cell repertoires in COVID-19 (dated by TCRdb to the early 2020s). Library preparation used the immunoSEQ multiplex PCR assay. TCRdb provides this immuneACCESS table in a form limited to in-frame rearrangements. Some clones are lacking; in checked studies, under half of them reflect an unresolved V gene, and why the rest are absent is not known. The table for this sample lists around 270,000 clones; around nine tenths of them were counted only once. Around a tenth of the sample comes from the top ten. The sample consisted of peripheral blood. The origin of the receptors is a man aged 40-55 years who had recovered from COVID-19.

The chain links TRBV6-6 to TRBJ2-5, with 7 nucleotides matching TRBD1. Germline V lookup: CDR1 MNHNY, CDR2 SVGAGI (reference sequence). V shed 7 bases and J 8 bases; nucleotides not matched to a gene: 13. CDR3 length: 14 amino acids. The CDR3 protein is CASTPLDRKGTQYF. The CDR3, as DNA: TGTGCCAGCACTCCCCTGGACAGGAAGGGCACCCAGTACTTC.

This chain uses TRBV7-2 with TRBJ2-7; TRBD1 aligns across 9 bases. V gave up 2 bases and J gave up 4 bases; unmatched junction bases: 12. The germline V gene encodes CDR1 SGHTA and CDR2 FQGNSA. This CDR3 comprises 17 residues. CDR3 amino acids: CASSLRSGTGIPYEQYF. Here the CDR3 DNA reads TGTGCCAGCAGCTTACGTTCCGGGACAGGGATTCCATACGAGCAGTACTTC.

This chain joins TRBV18 and TRBJ2-1; TRBD2 agrees at 8 bases. With V trimmed by 2 bases and J by 1 base, 4 bases remained unmatched. Germline V gene sequence: CDR1 KGHSH, CDR2 LQKENI. CDR3 size: 16 residues. The CDR3: CASSPMVAGSYNEQFF. The CDR3 region has the DNA TGTGCCAGCTCACCAATGGTAGCGGGATCCTACAATGAGCAGTTCTTC.

CDR3 residues: CASSLAAGSGDEQFF. In DNA, the CDR3 is TGCGCCAGCAGCTTGGCCGCGGGAAGCGGGGATGAGCAGTTCTTC. V is TRBV5-1 and J is TRBJ2-1, with 7 bases aligning to TRBD2. Germline assignment: CDR1 SGHRS and CDR2 YFSETQ. J was trimmed by 8 bases and V by 0 bases; bases with no gene match: 8. This CDR3 is 15 amino acids long.

The chain joins TRBV30 to TRBJ2-1, with 8 bases identical to TRBD2. Germline V gene sequence: CDR1 GTSNPN, CDR2 SVGIG (reference sequence). The V gene end was trimmed by 3 bases and the J gene end by 9 bases; junction bases not matched to a gene: 19. The CDR3 runs 17 residues. The CDR3 is CAWSLYPTMSGRSEQFF. CDR3 coding DNA: TGTGCCTGGAGCCTATACCCGACTATGAGCGGGAGAAGTGAGCAGTTCTTC.

This chain joins TRBV27 and TRBJ2-7, with 10 bases aligning to TRBD2. CDR3 length: 15 amino acids. The germline V gene has CDR1 MNHEY and CDR2 SMNVEV (reference sequence). Trimming cost V 5 bases and J 6 bases; bases outside gene matches: 10. This CDR3 is CASSPSLAGEGEQYF. CDR3 bases: TGTGCCAGCAGTCCAAGTCTAGCGGGAGAGGGCGAGCAGTACTTC.

This chain connects TRBV13 to TRBJ1-2; possible D gene TRBD1, 5 bases. The CDR3 is 13 residues long. Germline-derived CDR1 and CDR2 are PRHDT and FYEKMQ (reference sequence). V dropped 8 bases and J dropped 13 bases, with 23 bases sitting between them. Here the CDR3 DNA reads TGTGCCAGCCGATTAAAGAGTGGGAGGGGATGCACCTTC. As protein: CASRLKSGRGCTF.

V is TRBV5-1 and J is TRBJ1-3; D is unclear. Germline-derived CDR1 and CDR2 are SGHRS and YFSETQ. V was shortened by 5 bases and J by 0 bases, with 12 bases between the two germline ends. This CDR3 contains 15 residues. CDR3 bases: TGCGCCAGCAGTTTTGACGGGAACTCTGGAAACACCATATATTTT. Encoded protein: CASSFDGNSGNTIYF.

V is TRBV4-1 and J is TRBJ2-1; 8 positions match TRBD2. CDR1 and CDR2 (germline): MGHRA, YSYEKL. J lost 1 base, V lost 4 bases, and 15 bases had no gene match. The CDR3 covers 19 residues. CDR3 amino acids: CASSLNPGGGQRSYNEQFF. CDR3 coding DNA: TGCGCCAGCAGCCTCAACCCCGGCGGGGGGCAGCGGTCCTACAATGAGCAGTTCTTC.